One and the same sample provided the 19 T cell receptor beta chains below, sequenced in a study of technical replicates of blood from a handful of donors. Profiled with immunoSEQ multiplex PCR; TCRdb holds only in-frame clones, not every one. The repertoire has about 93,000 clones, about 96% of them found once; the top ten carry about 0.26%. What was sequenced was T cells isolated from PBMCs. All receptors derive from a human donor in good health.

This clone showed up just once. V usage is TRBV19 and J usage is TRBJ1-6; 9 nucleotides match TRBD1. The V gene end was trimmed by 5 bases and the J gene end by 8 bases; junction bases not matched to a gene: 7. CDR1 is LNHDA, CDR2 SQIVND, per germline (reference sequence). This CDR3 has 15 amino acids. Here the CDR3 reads CASSFRDRVYSPLHF. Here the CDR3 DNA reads TGTGCCAGTAGTTTCCGGGACAGGGTCTATTCACCCCTCCACTTT.

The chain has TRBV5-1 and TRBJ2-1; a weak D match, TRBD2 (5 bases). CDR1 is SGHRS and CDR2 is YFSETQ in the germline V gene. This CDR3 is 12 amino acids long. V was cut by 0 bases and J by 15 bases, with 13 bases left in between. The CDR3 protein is CASSLDTADWFF. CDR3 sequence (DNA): TGCGCCAGCAGCTTGGATACAGCGGACTGGTTCTTC.

The CDR3 here is CASSLIVGVKLEQYF. DNA of the CDR3: TGCGCCAGCAGCTTAATCGTGGGAGTCAAACTCGAGCAGTACTTC. The V call is TRBV5-1, the J call TRBJ2-7, with D perhaps TRBD2 (5 bases). Trimming stripped 2 bases from V and 6 bases from J, with 18 bases between. Germline values: CDR1 SGHRS, CDR2 YFSETQ. The CDR3 has 15 amino acids.

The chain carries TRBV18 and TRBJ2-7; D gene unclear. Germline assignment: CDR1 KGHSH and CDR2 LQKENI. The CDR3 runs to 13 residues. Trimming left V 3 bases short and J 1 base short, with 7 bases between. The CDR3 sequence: CASSPVLSYEQYF. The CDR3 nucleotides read TGTGCCAGCTCACCTGTACTTTCCTACGAGCAGTACTTC.

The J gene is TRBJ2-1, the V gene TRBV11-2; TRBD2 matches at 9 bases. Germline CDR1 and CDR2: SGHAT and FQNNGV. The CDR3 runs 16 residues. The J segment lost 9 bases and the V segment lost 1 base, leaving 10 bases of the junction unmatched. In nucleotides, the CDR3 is TGTGCCAGCAGCTTAGGGGGTAGCGGGAGACTCGGTGAGCAGTTCTTC. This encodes CASSLGGSGRLGEQFF.

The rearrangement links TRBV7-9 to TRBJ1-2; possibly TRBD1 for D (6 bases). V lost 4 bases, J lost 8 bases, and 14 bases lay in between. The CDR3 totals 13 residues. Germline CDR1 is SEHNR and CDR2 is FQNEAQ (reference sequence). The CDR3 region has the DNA TGTGCCAGCAGCTCTGGGGGCTTAGAGGGCTACACCTTC. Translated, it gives CASSSGGLEGYTF.

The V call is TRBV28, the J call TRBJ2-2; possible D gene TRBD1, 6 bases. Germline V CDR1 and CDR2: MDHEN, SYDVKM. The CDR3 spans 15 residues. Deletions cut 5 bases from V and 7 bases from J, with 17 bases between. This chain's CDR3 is CASSPLGGGDGELFF. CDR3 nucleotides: TGTGCCAGCAGTCCCTTGGGTGGGGGCGACGGGGAGCTGTTTTTT. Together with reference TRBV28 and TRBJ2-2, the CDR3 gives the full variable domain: DVKVTQSSRYLVKRTGEKVFLECVQDMDHENMFWYRQDPGLGLRLIYFSYDVKMKEKGDIPEGYSVSREKKERFSLILESASTNQTSMYLCASSPLGGGDGELFFGEGSRLTVL.

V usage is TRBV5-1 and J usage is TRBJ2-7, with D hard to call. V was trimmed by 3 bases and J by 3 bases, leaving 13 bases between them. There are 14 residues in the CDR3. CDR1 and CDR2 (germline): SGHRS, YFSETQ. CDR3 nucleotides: TGCGCCAGCAGCTCGTCGCTGGGCAACTACGAGCAGTACTTC. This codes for CASSSSLGNYEQYF.

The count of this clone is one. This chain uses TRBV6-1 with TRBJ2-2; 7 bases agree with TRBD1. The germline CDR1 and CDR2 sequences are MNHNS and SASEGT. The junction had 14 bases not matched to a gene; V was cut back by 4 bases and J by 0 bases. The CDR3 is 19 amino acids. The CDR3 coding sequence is TGTGCCAGCAGTGTTAACCCGGGACAGCCTAAACCGAACACCGGGGAGCTGTTTTTT. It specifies CASSVNPGQPKPNTGELFF.

In nucleotides, the CDR3 is TGTGCCAGCAGTGTCCTGGACAGGGGGGAGCAGTACTTC. This sequence encodes CASSVLDRGEQYF. The chain joins TRBV6-1 to TRBJ2-7; 10 bases align to TRBD1. Germline lookup yields CDR1 MNHNS and CDR2 SASEGT. The CDR3 is 13 amino acids. V lost 4 bases, J lost 7 bases, and 4 bases stayed unmatched.

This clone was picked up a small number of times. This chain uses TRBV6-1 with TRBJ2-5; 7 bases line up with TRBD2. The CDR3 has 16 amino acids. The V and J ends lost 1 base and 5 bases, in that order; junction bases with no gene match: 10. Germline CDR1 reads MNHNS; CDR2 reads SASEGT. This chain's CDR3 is CASSEESGEGPETQYF. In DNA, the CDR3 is TGTGCCAGCAGTGAAGAAAGTGGGGAGGGGCCGGAGACCCAGTACTTC.

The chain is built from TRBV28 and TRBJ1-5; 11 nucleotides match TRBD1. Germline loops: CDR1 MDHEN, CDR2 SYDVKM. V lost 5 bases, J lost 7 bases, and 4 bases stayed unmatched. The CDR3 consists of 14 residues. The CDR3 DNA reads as TGTGCCAGCAGTCATCGGACAGGGGGCCAGCCCCAGCATTTT. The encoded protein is CASSHRTGGQPQHF.

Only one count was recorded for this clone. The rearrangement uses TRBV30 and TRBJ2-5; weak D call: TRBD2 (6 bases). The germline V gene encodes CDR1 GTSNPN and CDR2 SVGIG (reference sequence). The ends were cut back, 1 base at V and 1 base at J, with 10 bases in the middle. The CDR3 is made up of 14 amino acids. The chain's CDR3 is CAWSASTSQETQYF. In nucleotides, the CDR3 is TGTGCCTGGAGTGCTTCGACTAGCCAAGAGACCCAGTACTTC.

The DNA of the CDR3 is TGTGCCAGCAGTATGGGGACAGGTATTCAGCCCCAGCATTTT. This sequence encodes CASSMGTGIQPQHF. The V and J genes are TRBV7-9 and TRBJ1-5, with 8 nucleotides matching TRBD1. The CDR3 runs 14 residues. V was clipped by 6 bases and J by 6 bases; unmatched bases: 7. From germline, CDR1 is SEHNR and CDR2 FQNEAQ (reference sequence).

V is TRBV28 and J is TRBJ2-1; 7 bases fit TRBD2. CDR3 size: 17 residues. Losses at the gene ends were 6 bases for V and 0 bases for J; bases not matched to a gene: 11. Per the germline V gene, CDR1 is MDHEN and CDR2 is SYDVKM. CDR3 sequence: CASRQRLAVSSYNEQFF. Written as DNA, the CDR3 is TGTGCCAGCAGACAAAGACTAGCAGTAAGCTCCTACAATGAGCAGTTCTTC.

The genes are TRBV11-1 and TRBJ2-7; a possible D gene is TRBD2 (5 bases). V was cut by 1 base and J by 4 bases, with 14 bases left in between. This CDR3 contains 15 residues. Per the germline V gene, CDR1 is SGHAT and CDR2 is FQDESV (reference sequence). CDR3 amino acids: CASSLVTAEGYEQYF. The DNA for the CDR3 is TGTGCCAGCAGCTTAGTAACGGCAGAGGGTTACGAGCAGTACTTC.

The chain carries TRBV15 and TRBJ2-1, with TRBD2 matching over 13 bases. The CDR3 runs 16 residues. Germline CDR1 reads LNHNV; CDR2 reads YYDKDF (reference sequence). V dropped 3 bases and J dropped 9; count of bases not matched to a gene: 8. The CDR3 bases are TGTGCCACCAGCAGGGGACTAGCGGGGTTAGAGGCTGAGCAGTTCTTC. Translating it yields CATSRGLAGLEAEQFF.

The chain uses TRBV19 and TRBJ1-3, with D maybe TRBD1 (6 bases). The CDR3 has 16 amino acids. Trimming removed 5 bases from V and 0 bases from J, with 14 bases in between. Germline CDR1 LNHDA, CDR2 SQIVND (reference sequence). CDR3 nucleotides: TGTGCCAGTAGTCAGGACAGTCGCCCCTCTGGAAACACCATATATTTT. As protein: CASSQDSRPSGNTIYF.

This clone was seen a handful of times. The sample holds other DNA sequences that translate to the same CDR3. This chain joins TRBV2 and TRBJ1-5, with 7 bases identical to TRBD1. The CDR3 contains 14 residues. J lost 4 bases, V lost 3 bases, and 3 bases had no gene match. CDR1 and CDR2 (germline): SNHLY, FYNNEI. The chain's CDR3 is CASSERDRNQPQHF. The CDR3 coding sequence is TGTGCCAGCAGTGAGCGGGACAGAAATCAGCCCCAGCATTTT.